Each of the 21 T cell receptor beta chains below was sequenced from the same sample in a study of T-cell memory formation after mild COVID-19. A single record per CDR3 protein comes from TCRdb applying MiXCR to the 5' RACE reads. The sample holds 150,000 to 200,000 distinct CDR3 sequences; approximately 16% are singletons and the top ten take 2% to 2.5%. The sequenced sample consisted of PBMCs or a T cell subset sorted from them (not recorded which). The receptor source for this set is an adult woman who had mild COVID-19 (a few samples of this study predate the infection). Cell type and time point are not known.

This clonotype was counted only a few times. V and J are TRBV5-1 and TRBJ2-7, with 12 bases identical to TRBD2. The CDR3 sequence is 17 residues long. The trim removed 0 bases at V and 0 bases at J, leaving 4 bases unmatched. CDR1 is SGHRS, CDR2 YFSETQ, per germline. CDR3 in DNA: TGCGCCAGCAGCTTGGATGTGACTAGCGGGGGCTCCTACGAGCAGTACTTC. Translated: CASSLDVTSGGSYEQYF.

The V and J genes are TRBV29-1 and TRBJ2-1, with TRBD2 matching 12 bases. Germline V gives CDR1 SQVTM, CDR2 ANQGSEA. CDR3 length: 14 residues. J was trimmed by 4 bases and V by 6 bases; bases with no gene match: 4. The CDR3 DNA follows: TGCAGCGTGGCCCTAGCGGGGGGGTACAATGAGCAGTTCTTC. Protein product: CSVALAGGYNEQFF.

The chain employs TRBV6-5 and TRBJ2-1; the match to TRBD2 covers 10 bases. Unmatched junction bases numbered 1, after V lost 5 bases and J lost 0 bases. The germline gives CDR1 MNHEY, CDR2 SVGAGI. CDR3 length: 15 residues. CDR3 amino acids: CASSRTSGSYNEQFF. The CDR3 DNA is TGTGCCAGCAGTCGGACTAGCGGCTCCTACAATGAGCAGTTCTTC.

CDR3 coding DNA: TGTGCCAGCAGCCGATTAGAGAGCGCAGATACGCAGTATTTT. This gives the protein CASSRLESADTQYF. The chain has TRBV4-2 and TRBJ2-3; D gene unclear. Germline CDR1 is LGHNA and CDR2 is YNFKEQ. The CDR3 loop spans 14 amino acids. Trimming took off 4 bases at V and 4 bases at J, with 12 bases between the two ends.

This clonotype was seen ten or more times. V and J are TRBV6-5 and TRBJ2-1; 14 positions match TRBD2. Trimming at V came to 6 bases and at J to 4 bases, leaving 2 bases not matched to a gene. Looked up from germline, CDR1 is MNHEY and CDR2 is SVGAGI. CDR3 size: 15 residues. CDR3 in DNA: TGTGCCAGCAGAGGGACTAGCGGGAGTTACAATGAGCAGTTCTTC. It is translated as CASRGTSGSYNEQFF.

The gene calls are TRBV27 and TRBJ2-2; D uncertain. The CDR3 extends over 14 amino acids. Per germline, CDR1 MNHEY and CDR2 SMNVEV (reference sequence). The V end was cut by 4 bases, the J end by 4 bases, with 10 bases between. The CDR3 DNA sequence: TGTGCCAGCAGTTGGCTAGGTTCCACCGGGGAGCTGTTTTTT. Protein sequence: CASSWLGSTGELFF.

The rearrangement joins TRBV5-1 to TRBJ2-7; TRBD1 matches 11 bases. Germline CDR1 SGHRS, CDR2 YFSETQ. V lost 4 bases, J lost 4 bases, and 1 base stayed unmatched. The CDR3 runs to 13 residues. The CDR3 region has the DNA TGCGCCAGCAGCGGGGACAGGGGGTACGAGCAGTACTTC. Amino acids: CASSGDRGYEQYF. The whole variable domain, remainder taken from reference TRBV5-1 and TRBJ2-7, is KAGVTQTPRYLIKTRGQQVTLSCSPISGHRSVSWYQQTPGQGLQFLFEYFSETQRNKGNFPGRFSGRQFSNSRSEMNVSTLELGDSALYLCASSGDRGYEQYFGPGTRLTVT.

The chain has TRBV5-1 and TRBJ1-6, with D possibly being TRBD1 (6 bases). The CDR3 has 16 residues. Germline CDR1 SGHRS, CDR2 YFSETQ. Trimming left V 1 base short and J 9 bases short, with 17 bases between. The chain's CDR3 is CASSLSPGQFTSPLHF. CDR3 coding DNA: TGCGCCAGCAGCTTGTCCCCCGGACAGTTTACTTCACCCCTCCACTTT.

CDR3 sequence: CAISDPGLAYNEQFF. The CDR3 DNA is TGTGCCATCAGTGATCCGGGACTAGCGTACAATGAGCAGTTCTTC. The genes are TRBV10-3 and TRBJ2-1; 10 bases fit TRBD2. The CDR3 sequence is 15 residues long. V lost 3 bases to trimming and J lost 4 bases; unmatched junction nucleotides: 3. Germline CDR1 is ENHRY and CDR2 is SYGVKD.

This clonotype was detected only a few times. V gene TRBV15 combines with J gene TRBJ2-1, with a tentative D call TRBD2 (5 bases). Trimming took off 2 bases at V and 11 bases at J, with 10 bases between the two ends. Germline V gene sequence: CDR1 LNHNV, CDR2 YYDKDF (reference sequence). CDR3 length equals 12 residues. The CDR3 DNA follows: TGTGCCACCAGCAGACTACTAGGCCAGCAGTTCTTC. It encodes CATSRLLGQQFF.

The chain couples TRBV12-3 or TRBV12-4 to TRBJ2-3; D may be TRBD1 (6 bases). Deletions cut 2 bases from V and 2 bases from J, with 11 bases between. The CDR3 consists of 15 residues. CDR3 amino acids: CASSLRDTDTDTQYF. In DNA, the CDR3 is TGTGCCAGCAGTTTACGGGACACCGACACAGATACGCAGTATTTT.

The chain joins TRBV19 to TRBJ1-2, with D possibly TRBD1 on 5 matching bases. V dropped 9 bases and J dropped 3 bases, with 26 bases sitting between them. The CDR3 is 17 amino acids. Germline V gives CDR1 LNHDA, CDR2 SQIVND (reference sequence). The CDR3 DNA follows: TGTGCCAGCGACAGTTACGGTTCGGCAGGACGTGACTATGGCTACACCTTC. It codes for CASDSYGSAGRDYGYTF.

V gene TRBV4-2 combines with J gene TRBJ2-5, with D tentatively TRBD1 (6 bases). CDR1 LGHNA and CDR2 YNFKEQ come from the germline V gene. V lost 6 bases to trimming and J lost 1 base, with 12 bases between them. The CDR3 is 14 amino acids. In nucleotides, the CDR3 is TGTGCCAGCAGTCCACGGACAGCCCAAGAGACCCAGTACTTC. Its translation is CASSPRTAQETQYF.

This chain connects TRBV5-5 to TRBJ2-3; unclear D gene. Germline assignment: CDR1 SGHKS and CDR2 YYEKEE (reference sequence). V dropped 2 bases and J dropped 0 bases, with 7 bases sitting between them. This CDR3 has 14 residues. CDR3 in amino acids: CASSFLQSTDTQYF. The CDR3 nucleotides are TGTGCCAGCAGCTTTTTACAGAGCACAGATACGCAGTATTTT.

Turning to this clonotype: One junction end does not reproduce the germline sequence, and a read error may be involved. The genes are TRBV12-3 or TRBV12-4 and TRBJ1-1; no definite D call. This CDR3 is built from 13 residues. The DNA for the CDR3 is TGTGCCAGCAGTTTTAGCAAGAACACTGAATCTTTCTTT. This sequence encodes CASSFSKNTESFF.

In its sample, this clonotype was seen a few times. This sequence joins TRBV4-2 and TRBJ2-2; a weak D match, TRBD2 (5 bases). Germline values: CDR1 LGHNA, CDR2 YNFKEQ. The CDR3 covers 16 residues. V lost 0 bases to trimming and J lost 0 bases, with 8 bases between them. Here the CDR3 reads CASSQEPGTNTGELFF. The CDR3 DNA reads as TGTGCCAGCAGCCAAGAACCCGGGACGAACACCGGGGAGCTGTTTTTT.

The chain has TRBV9 and TRBJ2-1; 10 bases match TRBD2. Germline loops: CDR1 SGDLS, CDR2 YYNGEE. Trimming took 7 bases from V and 10 from J; bases not matched to a gene: 8. CDR3 length: 13 amino acids. The CDR3 nucleotides read TGTGCCAGCGTAGCGGGGGGTTCCGGGGAGCAGTTCTTC. Amino acid sequence: CASVAGGSGEQFF.

This clonotype was found a few times. V gene TRBV18 combines with J gene TRBJ1-2; D call uncertain. The CDR3 is 12 amino acids. Germline V gene lookup returns CDR1 KGHSH and CDR2 LQKENI. Trimming took 3 bases from V and 4 from J, leaving 6 bases between them. CDR3 protein: CASSPEVYGYTF. The CDR3 nucleotides read TGTGCCAGCTCACCGGAGGTCTATGGCTACACCTTC.

The rearrangement links TRBV20-1 to TRBJ1-1, with D perhaps TRBD1 (6 bases). This CDR3 is built from 13 residues. Trimming shortened V by 5 bases and J by 5 bases, and 15 bases separated the two germline ends. Germline CDR1 is DFQATT and CDR2 is SNEGSKA (reference sequence). CDR3 sequence reads: CSALTGYWTEAFF. CDR3 in DNA: TGCAGTGCTCTTACAGGGTACTGGACTGAAGCTTTCTTT.

This clonotype has more than one count but fewer than ten. Here the CDR3 reads CASSRQGAHEQFF. CDR3 nucleotide sequence: TGTGCCAGCAGCCGCCAGGGGGCGCACGAGCAGTTCTTC. The gene calls are TRBV2 and TRBJ2-1; the match to TRBD1 covers 8 bases. The CDR3 extends over 13 amino acids. Germline CDR1 is SNHLY and CDR2 is FYNNEI. Unmatched junction bases numbered 8, after V lost 6 bases and J lost 10 bases.

This clonotype was detected a few times. The rearrangement uses TRBV21-1 and TRBJ2-2; the D call of TRBD1 is as the table states it, not checked on the DNA. TRBV21-1 is an annotated pseudogene. This CDR3 contains 14 residues. CDR3 amino acids: CASSSLTGPGELFF. The CDR3 region has the DNA TGTGCCAGCAGCAGTCTTACAGGTCCCGGGGAGCTGTTTTTT.